This T cell receptor (beta chain) stems from a study of shared clonotypes between healthy human individuals. CDR1 and CDR2 from the germline V gene are SGHNT and YYREEE (reference sequence). Trimming shortened V by 5 bases and J by 5 bases, and 13 bases separated the two germline ends. The CDR3 is made up of 13 amino acids. Produced via immunoSEQ multiplex PCR; TCRdb's table is partial and in-frame only. The data hold roughly 2.2 million clones, with 80% to 95% observed a single time. This clonotype was obtained from a man younger than 30 in good health. Some clones in this sample may be carry-over from other donors' samples. The material sequenced was naive CD4+ T cells from PBMCs. Subset here: CD45RA+ positively selected. The chain recombines TRBV5-4 with TRBJ2-5; D is possibly TRBD1 (5 bases). Here the CDR3 reads CASSIRVGETQYF. In nucleotides, the CDR3 is TGTGCCAGCAGTATCAGGGTGGGGGAGACCCAGTACTTC.